The rows below give T cell receptor beta chains drawn from one sample of a study of human T cells and chemical hapten exposure. From the reads, TCRdb called clonotypes with MiXCR, one entry per CDR3 protein. Of about 120,000 distinct CDR3 sequences in the sample, less than 10% were seen once. The sample was whole blood. The receptors originated from a human donor in good health. Some clones in this sample may be carry-over from other donors' samples. The CDR3 runs from the conserved cysteine through the conserved F or W. The D gene is left open where the match is weak. Where a row states a size, it is once, few, many or the class of an expanded clone; other rows omit it.

>NA|TRBV20-1|TRBJ1-4|TRBD1|15
TGCAGTGCTTTCGTCCCAGGGGGCGCGGGTGAAAAACTGTTTTTT
CSAFVPGGAGEKLFF
>many|TRBV11-2|TRBJ1-2|NA|14
TGTGCCAGCAGCTTAGGTCAGGGCAGCTATGGCTACACCTTC
CASSLGQGSYGYTF
>NA|TRBV5-4|TRBJ1-1|NA|14
TGTGCCAGCAGCCGCCCGGGACAAAACACTGAAGCTTTCTTT
CASSRPGQNTEAFF
>NA|TRBV10-3|TRBJ2-7|TRBD2|16
TGTGCCATCAGAAATCCGGCGGGAGGGCGCTCCTACGAGCAGTACTTC
CAIRNPAGGRSYEQYF
>NA|TRBV6-5|TRBJ2-2|NA|14
TGTGCCAGCAGTCGCGGACAGAACACCGGGGAGCTGTTTTTT
CASSRGQNTGELFF
>NA|TRBV2|TRBJ2-5|NA|19
TGTGCCAGCAGTGAAGCCACACCCCAGGGGAGGTTGGGGCAAGAGACCCAGTACTTC
CASSEATPQGRLGQETQYF
>NA|TRBV18|TRBJ2-1|TRBD2|16
TGTGCCAGCTCACCACGGGTTCTAGCGGGAGGAGATGAGCAGTTCTTC
CASSPRVLAGGDEQFF
>NA|TRBV10-3|TRBJ2-7|TRBD1|13
TGTGCCACAAGGGGACAGGAGGACTACGAGCAGTACTTC
CATRGQEDYEQYF
>few|TRBV5-6|TRBJ2-5|NA|13
TGTGCCAGCCAAGGGAATATCATCGAGACCCAGTACTTC
CASQGNIIETQYF
>NA|TRBV3-1|TRBJ2-5|NA|12
TGTGCCAGCACGGTTTATGGAGAGACCCAGTACTTC
CASTVYGETQYF
>few|TRBV10-3|TRBJ1-5|NA|12
TGTGCCACTTCTAACAGGGATCAGCCCCAGCATTTT
CATSNRDQPQHF
>NA|TRBV6-6|TRBJ2-2|NA|15
TGTGCCAGCAGTACTCGAGGAAGGGGCACCGGGGAGCTGTTTTTT
CASSTRGRGTGELFF
>many|TRBV2|TRBJ1-4|NA|13
TGTGCCAGCAGTGGTGATATTAATGAAAAACTGTTTTTT
CASSGDINEKLFF
>few|TRBV12-3/TRBV12-4|TRBJ2-1|TRBD2|15
TGTGCCAGCAGCCTTAGCGGGTCCGTCTACAATGAGCAGTTCTTC
CASSLSGSVYNEQFF
>many|TRBV18|TRBJ1-1|NA|14
TGTGCCAGCTCAGAGGGGTTGATGAACACTGAAGCTTTCTTT
CASSEGLMNTEAFF
>many|TRBV7-9|TRBJ2-5|TRBD2|17
TGTGCCAGCAGCTCAGGACTAGCGGGGGGTCCTCGGGAGACCCAGTACTTC
CASSSGLAGGPRETQYF
>few|TRBV11-2|TRBJ1-1|TRBD1|11
TGTGCCAGCAGCCTCAGGGGGGTAGCTTTCTTT
CASSLRGVAFF
>NA|TRBV5-6|TRBJ2-7|NA|15
TGTGCCAGCAGCTCGGTGGCAGGCAGCTCCTACGAGCAGTACTTC
CASSSVAGSSYEQYF
>NA|TRBV3-1|TRBJ2-3|NA|15
TGTGCCAGCACGGACACGACAGCTAGCACAGATACGCAGTATTTT
CASTDTTASTDTQYF
>few|TRBV27|TRBJ1-4|NA|16
TGTGCCAGCAGTTTATCGGGGGGACGGAGTAATGAAAAACTGTTTTTT
CASSLSGGRSNEKLFF
>NA|TRBV20-1|TRBJ2-2|TRBD2|16
TGCAGTGCTAGAGCTCCCGGGACTAGCGGGGTGGGGGAGCTGTTTTTT
CSARAPGTSGVGELFF
>many|TRBV27|TRBJ1-1|NA|14
TGTGCCAGCAGTCCGGGACAACCGAACACTGAAGCTTTCTTT
CASSPGQPNTEAFF
>many|TRBV24-1|TRBJ2-2|NA|15
TGTGCCACCAGTGACCCATCCCTAGCGCCCGGGGAGCTGTTTTTT
CATSDPSLAPGELFF
>NA|TRBV6-5|TRBJ1-1|NA|16
TGTGCCAGCAGTCGACCAGGCCTCCCCGGGGACACTGAAGCTTTCTTT
CASSRPGLPGDTEAFF
>NA|TRBV4-1|TRBJ2-1|NA|17
TGCGCCAGCAGCCAATTCCGGGACACCTACTCCTACAATGAGCAGTTCTTC
CASSQFRDTYSYNEQFF
>many|TRBV11-3|TRBJ1-1|NA|13
TGTGCCAGCAGCTTAGCCTTCGGGGCTGAAGCTTTCTTT
CASSLAFGAEAFF
>NA|TRBV20-1|TRBJ2-7|NA|12
TGCAGTGCTAACGGACAGACCTACGAGCAGTACTTC
CSANGQTYEQYF
>few|TRBV4-3|TRBJ2-7|NA|14
TGCGCCAGCAGCCAAGAATGGGGGAACTACGAGCAGTACTTC
CASSQEWGNYEQYF
>NA|TRBV6-1|TRBJ2-7|NA|18
TGTGCCAGCAGTGAACAGGGGGCTGAAGTAGCGGGTTCCTACGAGCAGTACTTC
CASSEQGAEVAGSYEQYF
>many|TRBV12-3/TRBV12-4|TRBJ1-5|NA|16
TGTGCCAGCAGTTTAAGTTTCGCGACGGCCAATCAGCCCCAGCATTTT
CASSLSFATANQPQHF
>few|TRBV7-2|TRBJ2-3|TRBD2|18
TGTGCCAGCAGCCCCGTCCGACTAGCGGGGGGCGGCACAGATACGCAGTATTTT
CASSPVRLAGGGTDTQYF
>NA|TRBV18|TRBJ1-1|TRBD1|15
TGTGCCAGCTCAAAAGGACGACAGGGAGACACTGAAGCTTTCTTT
CASSKGRQGDTEAFF
>few|TRBV7-9|TRBJ2-3|TRBD2|16
TGTGCCAGCAGCTTAACACTAGCGGGACCCACAGATACGCAGTATTTT
CASSLTLAGPTDTQYF
>few|TRBV12-3/TRBV12-4|TRBJ2-1|NA|11
TGTGCCAGCAGTTCGTCACGGGAGCAGTTCTTC
CASSSSREQFF
>many|TRBV9|TRBJ2-1|NA|13
TGTGCCAGCAGCGTAGACGTGGGAGGTGAGCAGTTCTTC
CASSVDVGGEQFF
>NA|TRBV6-1|TRBJ1-4|NA|15
TGTGCCAGCAGTGAACAAGGAGGGGGTAATGAAAAACTGTTTTTT
CASSEQGGGNEKLFF
>few|TRBV6-5|TRBJ2-5|TRBD2|16
TGTGCCAGCAGTTCACGTCCGGGACTAGCGGGTGAGACCCAGTACTTC
CASSSRPGLAGETQYF
>NA|TRBV6-2/TRBV6-3|TRBJ1-5|NA|13
TGTGCCAGCAGAGCGAGGGTGGCTCAGCCCCAGCATTTT
CASRARVAQPQHF
>many|TRBV28|TRBJ1-1|TRBD1|15
TGTGCCAGCAGGGGGGGGGACAGGGACCACACTGAAGCTTTCTTT
CASRGGDRDHTEAFF
>few|TRBV9|TRBJ2-2|NA|14
TGTGCCAGCAGCGTAGGGGGGCCTACCGGGGAGCTGTTTTTT
CASSVGGPTGELFF
>NA|TRBV2|TRBJ1-1|NA|13
TGTGCCAGCAGCCTACAGGGTATCACTGAAGCTTTCTTT
CASSLQGITEAFF
>many|TRBV12-3/TRBV12-4|TRBJ1-5|TRBD1|14
TGTGCCAGCAGTCCTGGACAGGGGGCTCAGCCCCAGCATTTT
CASSPGQGAQPQHF
>NA|TRBV18|TRBJ2-5|NA|14
TGTGCCAGCTCACCACTCGGGACATCAGAGACCCAGTACTTC
CASSPLGTSETQYF
>few|TRBV7-9|TRBJ2-3|NA|15
TGTGCCAGCAGCTTCCAGCCTACTAGCACAGATACGCAGTATTTT
CASSFQPTSTDTQYF
>many|TRBV18|TRBJ1-6|TRBD1|15
TGTGCCAGCTCACCGACAGGGGCTGTTAATTCACCCCTCCACTTT
CASSPTGAVNSPLHF
>NA|TRBV18|TRBJ2-7|NA|14
TGTGCCAGCTCACCACCGATGCAGAGCTACGAGCAGTACTTC
CASSPPMQSYEQYF
>NA|TRBV11-1|TRBJ2-7|TRBD1|15
TGTGCCAGCACCTCCCCAGACAGGGGGCATTACGAGCAGTACTTC
CASTSPDRGHYEQYF
>NA|TRBV20-1|TRBJ2-5|TRBD1|15
TGCAGTGCTACTAGACAGGGACACAAGCAAGAGACCCAGTACTTC
CSATRQGHKQETQYF
>many|TRBV5-6|TRBJ1-2|TRBD1|12
TGTGCCAGCAGCCCGACAGGGGATGGCTACACCTTC
CASSPTGDGYTF
>once|TRBV20-1|TRBJ2-7|TRBD1|13
TGCAGTGCTGAACAGGGGAGCTCCTGCGAGCAGTACTTC
CSAEQGSSCEQYF
>NA|TRBV3-1|TRBJ2-1|TRBD2|14
TGTGCCAGCAGCCAAGTCCCGCGGGAGTCTGAGCAGTTCTTC
CASSQVPRESEQFF
>many|TRBV12-3/TRBV12-4|TRBJ1-4|NA|13
TGTGCCAGCAGCCCTACAGGGAATGAAAAACTGTTTTTT
CASSPTGNEKLFF
>many|TRBV14|TRBJ2-3|TRBD1|18
TGTGCCAGCAGCCAAGCTACAGGGGGCGGATACTCCACAGATACGCAGTATTTT
CASSQATGGGYSTDTQYF
>few|TRBV27|TRBJ2-3|TRBD2|17
TGTGCCAGCAGTTACGGACTAGCGGGAGGGCCCACAGATACGCAGTATTTT
CASSYGLAGGPTDTQYF
>few|TRBV2|TRBJ2-7|TRBD1|14
TGTGCCAGCAGGGGGACAGGGAGCTCCTACGAGCAGTACTTC
CASRGTGSSYEQYF
>many|TRBV19|TRBJ1-6|TRBD1|15
TGTGCCAGTACCGGACAGGGCTCCTATAATTCACCCCTCCACTTT
CASTGQGSYNSPLHF
>many|TRBV12-5|TRBJ1-6|NA|13
TGTGCTAGTGGTCCGGAATTACGGTCACCCCTCCACTTT
CASGPELRSPLHF
>many|TRBV27|TRBJ1-5|TRBD1|15
TGTGCCAGCAGTGCGCAGGGGGCTGGCAATCAGCCCCAGCATTTT
CASSAQGAGNQPQHF